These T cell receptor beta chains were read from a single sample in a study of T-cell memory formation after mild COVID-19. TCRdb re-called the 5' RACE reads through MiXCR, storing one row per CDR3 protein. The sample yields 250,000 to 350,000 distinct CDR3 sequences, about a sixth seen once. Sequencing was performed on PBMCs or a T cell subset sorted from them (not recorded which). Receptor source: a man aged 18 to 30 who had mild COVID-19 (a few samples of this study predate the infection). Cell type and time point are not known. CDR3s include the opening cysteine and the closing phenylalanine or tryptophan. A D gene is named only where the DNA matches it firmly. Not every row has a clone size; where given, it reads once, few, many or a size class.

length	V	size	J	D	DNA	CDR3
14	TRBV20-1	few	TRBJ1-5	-	TGCAGTGCTATGAGCTCGAATAGCAATCAGCCCCAGCATTTT	CSAMSSNSNQPQHF
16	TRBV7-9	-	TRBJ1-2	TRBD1	TGTGCCAGCAGCTTATCCAACCCGGGAACAGGGGCCGGCTACACCTTC	CASSLSNPGTGAGYTF
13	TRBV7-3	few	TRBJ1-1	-	TGTGCCAGCAGTCCAGGGTGGGGCACTGAAGCTTTCTTT	CASSPGWGTEAFF
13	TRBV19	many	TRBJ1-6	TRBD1	TGTGCCACCAGGACAGGTTATAATTCACCCCTCCACTTT	CATRTGYNSPLHF
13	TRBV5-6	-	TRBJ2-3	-	TGTGCCAGCAGCTTGGGACTGTCAGATACGCAGTATTTT	CASSLGLSDTQYF
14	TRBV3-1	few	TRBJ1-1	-	TGTGCCAGCAGCCAAGCTGGGTTGGCCACTGAAGCTTTCTTT	CASSQAGLATEAFF
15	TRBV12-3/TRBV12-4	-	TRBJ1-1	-	TGTGCCAGCAGTCTCCAAGCCGGGACGAACACTGAAGCTTTCTTT	CASSLQAGTNTEAFF
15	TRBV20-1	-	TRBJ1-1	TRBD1	TGCAGTTCTATCCAGGGGGCCTTCATGAACACTGAAGCTTTCTTT	CSSIQGAFMNTEAFF
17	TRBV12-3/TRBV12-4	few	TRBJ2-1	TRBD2	TGTGCCAGCAGTTTACGTTTGGCGGGGGGCGCCCCCAATGAGCAGTTCTTC	CASSLRLAGGAPNEQFF
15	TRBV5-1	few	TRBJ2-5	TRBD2	TGCGCCAGCAGCTTCCGGACTAGCGGCGAAGGGACCCAGTACTTC	CASSFRTSGEGTQYF
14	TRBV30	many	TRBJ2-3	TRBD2	TGTGCCTGGAGAGCGGGGGGGGATGCAGATACGCAGTATTTT	CAWRAGGDADTQYF
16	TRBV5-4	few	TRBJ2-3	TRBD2	TGTGCCAGCGTACCCGGGGGGGCGCGAAGCACAGATACGCAGTATTTT	CASVPGGARSTDTQYF
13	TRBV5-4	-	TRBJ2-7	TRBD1	TGTGCCAGCGCCCCGGGACAGGGCTACGAGCAGTACTTC	CASAPGQGYEQYF
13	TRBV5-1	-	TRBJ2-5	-	TGCGCCAGCAGCTTAGGGGGTTTCGAGACCCAGTACTTC	CASSLGGFETQYF
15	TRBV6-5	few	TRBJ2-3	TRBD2	TGTGCCAGCAGTTGGGCGGGGGGGACAACAGATACGCAGTATTTT	CASSWAGGTTDTQYF
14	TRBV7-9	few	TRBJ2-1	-	TGTGCCAGCAGCTTAAGGCTCGCCTACAATGAGCAGTTCTTC	CASSLRLAYNEQFF
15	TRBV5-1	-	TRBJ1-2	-	TGCGCCAGCAGCGCGCGACAGGCGCACAACTATGGCTACACCTTC	CASSARQAHNYGYTF
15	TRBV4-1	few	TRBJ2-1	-	TGCGCCAGCAGCCTGGGAGGAACCCGATACAATGAGCAGTTCTTC	CASSLGGTRYNEQFF
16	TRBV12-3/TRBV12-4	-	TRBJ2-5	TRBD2	TGTGCCAGCAGTTTAGTTCCTAGCGGATACCAAGAGACCCAGTACTTC	CASSLVPSGYQETQYF
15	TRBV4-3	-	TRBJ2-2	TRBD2	TGCGCCAGCAGCTACTGGGGAGGGGCGGCCGGGGAGCTGTTTTTT	CASSYWGGAAGELFF
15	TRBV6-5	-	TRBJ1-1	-	TGTGCCAGCAGTTACTCGACAGGCATGAACACTGAAGCTTTCTTT	CASSYSTGMNTEAFF
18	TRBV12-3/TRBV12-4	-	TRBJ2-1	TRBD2	TGTGCCAGCAGTTTCTGGGCCTTCGGACTAGACCCGCCTCCTGAGCAGTTCTTC	CASSFWAFGLDPPPEQFF
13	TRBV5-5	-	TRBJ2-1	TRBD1	TGTGCCAGCAGGAAACAGGGGGTGGTTGAGCAGTTCTTC	CASRKQGVVEQFF
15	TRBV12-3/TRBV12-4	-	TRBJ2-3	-	TGTGCCAGCAGTCAAGCCGGGGCAGCCACAGATACGCAGTATTTT	CASSQAGAATDTQYF
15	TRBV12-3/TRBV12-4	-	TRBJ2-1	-	TGTGCCAGCAGTTTCGGGGGGCACTCCTACAATGAGCAGTTCTTC	CASSFGGHSYNEQFF
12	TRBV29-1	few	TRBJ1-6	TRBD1	TGCAGCGCTCGGACAGGGGGGTCACCCCTCCACTTT	CSARTGGSPLHF
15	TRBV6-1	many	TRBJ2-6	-	TGTGCCAGCAGTGAACGGGGCTCTGGGGCCAACGTCCTGACTTTC	CASSERGSGANVLTF
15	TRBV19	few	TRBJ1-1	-	TGTGCCAGTAGTGCCGCGACAACTGGGAACACTGAAGCTTTCTTT	CASSAATTGNTEAFF
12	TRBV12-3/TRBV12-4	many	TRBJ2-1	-	TGTGCCAGCAGTTTATGGAGCGGGGAGCAGTTCTTC	CASSLWSGEQFF
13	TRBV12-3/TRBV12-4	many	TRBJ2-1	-	TGTGCCAGCAGTTCCCGAGTCCATCATGAGCAGTTCTTC	CASSSRVHHEQFF
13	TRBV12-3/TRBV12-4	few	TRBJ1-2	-	TGTGCCAGCAGTTTAGGTGAAGGCTATGGCTACACCTTC	CASSLGEGYGYTF
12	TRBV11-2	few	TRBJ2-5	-	TGTGCCAGCAGCTTAGCAAAAGAGACCCAGTACTTC	CASSLAKETQYF
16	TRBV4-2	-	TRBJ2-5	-	TGTGCCAGCAGCCAAGGCGGTCCCCCGGGCGGGGAGACCCAGTACTTC	CASSQGGPPGGETQYF
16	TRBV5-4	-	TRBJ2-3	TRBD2	TGTGCCAGCAGTCGGCAACTAGCGGGGGGCACAGATACGCAGTATTTT	CASSRQLAGGTDTQYF
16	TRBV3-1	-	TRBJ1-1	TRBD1	TGTGCCAGCAGCCAAGATGGGACAGACCGGAACACTGAAGCTTTCTTT	CASSQDGTDRNTEAFF
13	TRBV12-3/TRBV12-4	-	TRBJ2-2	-	TGTGCCGCCCAGGAAGCGAACACCGGGGAGCTGTTTTTT	CAAQEANTGELFF
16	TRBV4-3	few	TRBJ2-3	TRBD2	TGCGCCAGCAGCCAAGATCTCAGGACTAGCGGAGATACGCAGTATTTT	CASSQDLRTSGDTQYF
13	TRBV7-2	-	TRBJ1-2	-	TGTGCCAGCAGCAATCGGGGGGGGGATGGCTACACCTTC	CASSNRGGDGYTF